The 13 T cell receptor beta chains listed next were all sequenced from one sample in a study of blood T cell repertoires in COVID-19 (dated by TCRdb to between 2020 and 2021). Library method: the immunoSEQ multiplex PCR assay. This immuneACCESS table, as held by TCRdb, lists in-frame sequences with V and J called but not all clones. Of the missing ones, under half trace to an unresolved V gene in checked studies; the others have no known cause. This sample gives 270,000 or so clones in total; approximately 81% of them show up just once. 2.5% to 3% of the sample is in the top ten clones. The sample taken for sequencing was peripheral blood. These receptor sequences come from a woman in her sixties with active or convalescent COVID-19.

In DNA form, the CDR3 reads TGTGCCAGCAGCCAAGATGGCGGCGGTAATGAAAAACTGTTTTTT. Its protein is CASSQDGGGNEKLFF. The gene calls are TRBV3-1 (or the pseudogene TRBV3-2) and TRBJ1-4; no definite D call. CDR1 is LGHDT, CDR2 YNNKEL, per germline (reference sequence). The CDR3 is 15 residues long. Deletions cut 0 bases from V and 4 bases from J, with 9 bases between.

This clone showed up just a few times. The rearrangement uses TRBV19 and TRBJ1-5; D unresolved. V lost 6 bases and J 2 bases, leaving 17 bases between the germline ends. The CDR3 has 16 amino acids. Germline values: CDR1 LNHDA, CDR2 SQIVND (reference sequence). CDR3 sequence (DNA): TGTGCCAGTAGGGTTGGAGAGGCAGCAGGCAATCAGCCCCAGCATTTT. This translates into CASRVGEAAGNQPQHF. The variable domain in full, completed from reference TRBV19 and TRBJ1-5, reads DGGITQSPKYLFRKEGQNVTLSCEQNLNHDAMYWYRQDPGQGLRLIYYSQIVNDFQKGDIAEGYSVSREKKESFPLTVTSAQKNPTAFYLCASRVGEAAGNQPQHFGDGTRLSIL.

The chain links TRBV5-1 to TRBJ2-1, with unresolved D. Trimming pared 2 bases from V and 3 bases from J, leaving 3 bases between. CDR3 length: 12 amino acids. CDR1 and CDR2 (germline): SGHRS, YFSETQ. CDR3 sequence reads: CASSFSYNEQFF. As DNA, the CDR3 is TGCGCCAGCAGCTTCAGCTACAATGAGCAGTTCTTC. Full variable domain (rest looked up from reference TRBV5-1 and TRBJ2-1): KAGVTQTPRYLIKTRGQQVTLSCSPISGHRSVSWYQQTPGQGLQFLFEYFSETQRNKGNFPGRFSGRQFSNSRSEMNVSTLELGDSALYLCASSFSYNEQFFGPGTRLTVL.

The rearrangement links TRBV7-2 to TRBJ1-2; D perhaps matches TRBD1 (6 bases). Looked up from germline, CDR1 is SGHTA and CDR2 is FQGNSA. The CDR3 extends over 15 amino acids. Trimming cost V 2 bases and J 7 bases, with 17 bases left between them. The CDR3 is CASSLHPGQGSGYTF. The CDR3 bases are TGTGCCAGCAGCTTACATCCGGGGCAGGGGAGTGGCTACACCTTC.

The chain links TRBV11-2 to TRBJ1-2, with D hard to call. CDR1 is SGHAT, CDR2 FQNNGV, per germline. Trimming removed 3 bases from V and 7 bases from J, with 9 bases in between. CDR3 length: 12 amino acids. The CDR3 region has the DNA TGTGCCAGCAGCTTTTTCCTGTCTGGCTACACCTTC. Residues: CASSFFLSGYTF.

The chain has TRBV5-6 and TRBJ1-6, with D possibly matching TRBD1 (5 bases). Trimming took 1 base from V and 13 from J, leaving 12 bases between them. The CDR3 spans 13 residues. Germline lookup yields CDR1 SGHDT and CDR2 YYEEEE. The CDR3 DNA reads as TGTGCCAGCAGCTTGACCAGGGCCTCCCCCCTCCACTTT. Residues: CASSLTRASPLHF.

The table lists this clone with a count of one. The CDR3 DNA reads TGTGCCAGTAGCTGGGACAGGGCGGACACTGAAGCTTTCTTT. This gives the protein CASSWDRADTEAFF. The chain employs TRBV19 and TRBJ1-1; 9 positions match TRBD1. This CDR3 is 14 amino acids long. V was pared by 6 bases and J by 3 bases, with 5 bases of the junction left unmatched. In germline, CDR1 is LNHDA, CDR2 SQIVND (reference sequence). Filled out from reference TRBV19 and TRBJ1-1, the complete variable domain reads DGGITQSPKYLFRKEGQNVTLSCEQNLNHDAMYWYRQDPGQGLRLIYYSQIVNDFQKGDIAEGYSVSREKKESFPLTVTSAQKNPTAFYLCASSWDRADTEAFFGQGTRLTVV.

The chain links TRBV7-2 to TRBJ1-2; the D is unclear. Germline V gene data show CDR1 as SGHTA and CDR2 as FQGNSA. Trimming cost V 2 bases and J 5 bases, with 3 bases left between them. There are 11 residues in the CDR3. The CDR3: CASSLLYGYTF. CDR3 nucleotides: TGTGCCAGCAGCTTATTATATGGCTACACCTTC.

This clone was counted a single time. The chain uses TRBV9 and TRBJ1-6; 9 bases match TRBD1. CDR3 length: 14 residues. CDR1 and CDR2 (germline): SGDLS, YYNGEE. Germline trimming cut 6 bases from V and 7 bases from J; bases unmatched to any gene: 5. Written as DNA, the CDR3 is TGTGCCAGCACCCGGGACAGGGCCAATTCACCCCTCCACTTT. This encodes CASTRDRANSPLHF.

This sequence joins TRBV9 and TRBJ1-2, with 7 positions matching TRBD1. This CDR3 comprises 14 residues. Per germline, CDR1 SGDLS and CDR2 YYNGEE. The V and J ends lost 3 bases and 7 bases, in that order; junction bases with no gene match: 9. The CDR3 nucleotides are TGTGCCAGCAGCGATATAGGGCAGGGGGGTGGCTACACCTTC. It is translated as CASSDIGQGGGYTF.

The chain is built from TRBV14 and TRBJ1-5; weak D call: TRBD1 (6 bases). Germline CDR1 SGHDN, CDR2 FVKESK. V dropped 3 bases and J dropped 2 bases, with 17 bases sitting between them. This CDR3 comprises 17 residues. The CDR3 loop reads CASSQKQGRYGNQPQHF. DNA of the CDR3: TGTGCCAGCAGCCAGAAACAGGGTAGGTACGGCAATCAGCCCCAGCATTTT.

The CDR3 DNA reads TGTGCCAGCAGCCGGGGCAGGGGGCTTCAAGAGACCCAGTACTTC. It specifies CASSRGRGLQETQYF. J is TRBJ2-5 and V is TRBV7-7; 8 positions agree with TRBD1. This CDR3 spans 15 amino acids. V lost 5 bases and J lost 2; bases outside the gene matches: 7. From germline, CDR1 is SSHAT and CDR2 FNYEAQ (reference sequence).

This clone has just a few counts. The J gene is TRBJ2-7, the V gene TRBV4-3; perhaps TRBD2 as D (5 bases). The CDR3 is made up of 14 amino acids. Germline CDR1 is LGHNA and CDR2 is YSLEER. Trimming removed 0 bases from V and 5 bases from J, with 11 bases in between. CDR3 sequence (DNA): TGCGCCAGCAGCCAAGATCCGGGAACGCACGAGCAGTACTTC. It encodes CASSQDPGTHEQYF.